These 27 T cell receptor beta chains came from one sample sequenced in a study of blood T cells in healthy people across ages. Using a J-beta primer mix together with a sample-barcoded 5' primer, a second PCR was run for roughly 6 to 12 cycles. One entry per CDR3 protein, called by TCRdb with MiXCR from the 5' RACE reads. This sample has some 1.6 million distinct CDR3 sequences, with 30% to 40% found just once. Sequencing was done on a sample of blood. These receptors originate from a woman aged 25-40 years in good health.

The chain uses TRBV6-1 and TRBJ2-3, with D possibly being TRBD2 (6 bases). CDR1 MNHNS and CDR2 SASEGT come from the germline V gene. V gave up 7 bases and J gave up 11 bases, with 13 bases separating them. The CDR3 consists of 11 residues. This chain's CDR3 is CASTGSGQQYF. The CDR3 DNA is TGTGCCAGCACCGGTAGCGGCCAGCAGTATTTT.

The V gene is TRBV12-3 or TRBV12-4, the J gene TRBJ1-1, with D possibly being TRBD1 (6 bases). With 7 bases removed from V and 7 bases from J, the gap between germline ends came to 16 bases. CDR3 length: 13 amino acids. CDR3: CASTTGPGVEAFF. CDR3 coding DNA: TGTGCCAGCACCACAGGGCCAGGGGTTGAAGCTTTCTTT.

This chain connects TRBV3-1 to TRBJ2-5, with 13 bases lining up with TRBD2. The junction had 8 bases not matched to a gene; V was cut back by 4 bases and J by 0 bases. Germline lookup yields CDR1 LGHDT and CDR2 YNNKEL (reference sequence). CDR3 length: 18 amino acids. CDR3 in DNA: TGTGCCAGCAGCCCTAAGGCGGGACTAGCGGGGTACCAAGAGACCCAGTACTTC. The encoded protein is CASSPKAGLAGYQETQYF.

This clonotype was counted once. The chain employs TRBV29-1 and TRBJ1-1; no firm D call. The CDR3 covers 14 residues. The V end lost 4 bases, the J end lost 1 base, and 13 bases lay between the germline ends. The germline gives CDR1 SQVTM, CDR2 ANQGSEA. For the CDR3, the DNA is TGCAGCGTTGGAGGGAAGGTGAGGAACACTGAAGCTTTCTTT. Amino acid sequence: CSVGGKVRNTEAFF.

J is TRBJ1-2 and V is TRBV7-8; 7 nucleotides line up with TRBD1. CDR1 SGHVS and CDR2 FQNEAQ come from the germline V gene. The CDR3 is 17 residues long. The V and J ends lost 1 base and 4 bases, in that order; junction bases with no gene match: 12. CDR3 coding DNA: TGTGCCAGCAGCTTAGGATTCCCGGGACAGCAAATCTATGGCTACACCTTC. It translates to CASSLGFPGQQIYGYTF.

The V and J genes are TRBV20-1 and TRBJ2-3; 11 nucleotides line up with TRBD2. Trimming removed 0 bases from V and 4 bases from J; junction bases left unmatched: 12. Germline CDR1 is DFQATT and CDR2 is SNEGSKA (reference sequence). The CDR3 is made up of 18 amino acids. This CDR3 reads CSARETSGKTWAADTQYF. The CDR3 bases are TGCAGTGCTAGAGAGACTAGCGGGAAAACCTGGGCCGCAGATACGCAGTATTTT.

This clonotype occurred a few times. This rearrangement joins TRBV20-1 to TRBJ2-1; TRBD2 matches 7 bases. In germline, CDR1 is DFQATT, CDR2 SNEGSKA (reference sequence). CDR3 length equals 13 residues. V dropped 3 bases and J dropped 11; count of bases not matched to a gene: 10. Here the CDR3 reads CSARGRALAQQFF. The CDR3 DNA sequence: TGCAGTGCTAGGGGGAGGGCCCTAGCGCAGCAGTTCTTC.

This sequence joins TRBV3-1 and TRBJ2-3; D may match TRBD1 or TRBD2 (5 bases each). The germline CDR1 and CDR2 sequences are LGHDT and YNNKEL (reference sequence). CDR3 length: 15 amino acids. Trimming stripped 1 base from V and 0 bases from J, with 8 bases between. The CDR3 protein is CASSQGDGSTDTQYF. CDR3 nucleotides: TGTGCCAGCAGCCAAGGGGACGGTAGCACAGATACGCAGTATTTT.

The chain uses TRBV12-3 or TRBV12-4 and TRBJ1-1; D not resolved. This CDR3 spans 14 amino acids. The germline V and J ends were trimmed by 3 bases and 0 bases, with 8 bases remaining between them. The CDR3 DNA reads TGTGCCAGCAGTTTCTTGACGGTGAACACTGAAGCTTTCTTT. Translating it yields CASSFLTVNTEAFF.

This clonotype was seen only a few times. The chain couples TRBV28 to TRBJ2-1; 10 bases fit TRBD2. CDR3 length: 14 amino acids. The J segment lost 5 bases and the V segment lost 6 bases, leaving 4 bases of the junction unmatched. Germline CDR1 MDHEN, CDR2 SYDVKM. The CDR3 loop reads CASRPGTSDNEQFF. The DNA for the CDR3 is TGTGCCAGCAGGCCCGGGACTAGCGACAATGAGCAGTTCTTC. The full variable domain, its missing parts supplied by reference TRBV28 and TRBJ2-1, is DVKVTQSSRYLVKRTGEKVFLECVQDMDHENMFWYRQDPGLGLRLIYFSYDVKMKEKGDIPEGYSVSREKKERFSLILESASTNQTSMYLCASRPGTSDNEQFFGPGTRLTVL.

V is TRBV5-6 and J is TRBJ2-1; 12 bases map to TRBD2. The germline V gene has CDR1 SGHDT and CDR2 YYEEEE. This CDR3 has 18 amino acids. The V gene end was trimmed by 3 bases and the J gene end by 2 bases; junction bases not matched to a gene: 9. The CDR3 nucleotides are TGTGCCAGCAGCTCGACCTGGTCTAGCGGGGGGGCCTACAATGAGCAGTTCTTC. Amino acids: CASSSTWSSGGAYNEQFF.

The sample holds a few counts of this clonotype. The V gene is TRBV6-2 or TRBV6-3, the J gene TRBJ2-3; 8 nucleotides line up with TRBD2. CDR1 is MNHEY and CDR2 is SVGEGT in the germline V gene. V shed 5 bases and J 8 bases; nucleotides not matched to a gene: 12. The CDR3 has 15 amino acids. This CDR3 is CASSTTGLGYVTQYF. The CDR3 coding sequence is TGTGCCAGCAGTACGACGGGACTAGGATATGTTACGCAGTATTTT.

This CDR3 is CASTSGGSPTDTQYF. The CDR3 region has the DNA TGTGCCAGCACAAGTGGGGGGAGTCCGACAGATACGCAGTATTTT. The chain combines TRBV6-1 with TRBJ2-3, with D possibly being TRBD2 (6 bases). CDR1 MNHNS and CDR2 SASEGT come from the germline V gene. V dropped 7 bases and J dropped 3 bases, with 17 bases sitting between them. There are 15 residues in the CDR3.

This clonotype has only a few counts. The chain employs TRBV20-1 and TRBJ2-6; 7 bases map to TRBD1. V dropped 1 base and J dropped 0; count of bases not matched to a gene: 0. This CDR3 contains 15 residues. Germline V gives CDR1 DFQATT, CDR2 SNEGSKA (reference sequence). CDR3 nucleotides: TGCAGTGCTAGAGCAGGGGGCTCTGGGGCCAACGTCCTGACTTTC. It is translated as CSARAGGSGANVLTF.

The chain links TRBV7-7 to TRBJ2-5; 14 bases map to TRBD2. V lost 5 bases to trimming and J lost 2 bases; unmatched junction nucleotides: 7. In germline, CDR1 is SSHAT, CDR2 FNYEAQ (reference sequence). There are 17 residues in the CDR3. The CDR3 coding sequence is TGTGCCAGCAGCCCCCTGGGACTAGCGGGGGAGCAAGAGACCCAGTACTTC. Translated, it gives CASSPLGLAGEQETQYF.

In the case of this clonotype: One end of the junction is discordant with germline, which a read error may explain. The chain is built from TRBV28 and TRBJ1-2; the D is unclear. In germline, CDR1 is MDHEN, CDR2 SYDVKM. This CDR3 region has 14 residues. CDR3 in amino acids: CASSREYANYGYTF. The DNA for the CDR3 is TGCGCCAGCAGCAGAGAGTACGCCAACTATGGCTACACCTTC.

CDR3 bases: TGCGCCAGCAGCCGACAGGGGACGACAATAAATGAGCAGTTCTTC. It specifies CASSRQGTTINEQFF. This rearrangement joins TRBV5-1 to TRBJ2-1; TRBD1 matches at 8 bases. The CDR3 runs to 15 residues. The germline V gene encodes CDR1 SGHRS and CDR2 YFSETQ. Trimming at V came to 4 bases and at J to 7 bases, leaving 10 bases not matched to a gene.

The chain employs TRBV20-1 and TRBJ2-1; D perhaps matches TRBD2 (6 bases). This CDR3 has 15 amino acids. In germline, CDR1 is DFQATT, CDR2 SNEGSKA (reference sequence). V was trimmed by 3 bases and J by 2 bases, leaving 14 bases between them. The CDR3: CSARPGARAYNEQFF. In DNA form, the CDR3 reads TGCAGTGCTAGGCCGGGAGCAAGGGCCTACAATGAGCAGTTCTTC.

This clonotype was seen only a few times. Here the CDR3 DNA reads TGTGCCAGCAGCTTAGATCTCTCAGAGGATCCTGGCTACACCTTC. Residues: CASSLDLSEDPGYTF. J is TRBJ1-2 and V is TRBV7-8; D unresolved. V was pared by 1 base and J by 7 bases, with 16 bases between. Germline V gene sequence: CDR1 SGHVS, CDR2 FQNEAQ. The length of the CDR3 is 15 residues.

CDR3 sequence reads: CASDTHQDRGLWTDTQYF. The DNA of the CDR3 is TGTGCCAGCGACACTCACCAAGACAGGGGGCTGTGGACAGATACGCAGTATTTT. The chain is built from TRBV27 and TRBJ2-3; TRBD1 aligns across 10 bases. Germline V gene sequence: CDR1 MNHEY, CDR2 SMNVEV (reference sequence). Trimming at V came to 8 bases and at J to 3 bases, leaving 17 bases not matched to a gene. This CDR3 has 18 residues.

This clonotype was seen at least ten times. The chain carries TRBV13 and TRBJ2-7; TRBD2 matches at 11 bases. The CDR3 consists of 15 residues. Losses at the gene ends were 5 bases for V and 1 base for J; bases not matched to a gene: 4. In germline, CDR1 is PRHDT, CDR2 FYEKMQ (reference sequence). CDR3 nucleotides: TGTGCCAGCAGCATGCGGACTAGCGGGTCCTACGAGCAGTACTTC. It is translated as CASSMRTSGSYEQYF.

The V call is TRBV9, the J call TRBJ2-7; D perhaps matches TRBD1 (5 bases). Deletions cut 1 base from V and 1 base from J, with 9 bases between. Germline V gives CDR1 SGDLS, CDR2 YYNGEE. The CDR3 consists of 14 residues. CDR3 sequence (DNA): TGTGCCAGCAGCGTAAATAAGGGGTCCTACGAGCAGTACTTC. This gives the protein CASSVNKGSYEQYF.

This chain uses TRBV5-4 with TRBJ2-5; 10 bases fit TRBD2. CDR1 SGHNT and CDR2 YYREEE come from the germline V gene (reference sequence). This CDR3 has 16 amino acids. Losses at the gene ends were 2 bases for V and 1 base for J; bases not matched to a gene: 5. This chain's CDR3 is CASSFGLAEPQETQYF. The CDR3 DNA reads TGTGCCAGCAGCTTCGGACTAGCGGAGCCCCAAGAGACCCAGTACTTC.

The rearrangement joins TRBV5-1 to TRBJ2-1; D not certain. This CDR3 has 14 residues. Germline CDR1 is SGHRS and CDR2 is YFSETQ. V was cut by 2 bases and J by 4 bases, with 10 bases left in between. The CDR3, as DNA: TGCGCCAGCAGCTTACCAGAAACATACAATGAGCAGTTCTTC. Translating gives CASSLPETYNEQFF. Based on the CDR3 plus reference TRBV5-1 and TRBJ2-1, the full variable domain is KAGVTQTPRYLIKTRGQQVTLSCSPISGHRSVSWYQQTPGQGLQFLFEYFSETQRNKGNFPGRFSGRQFSNSRSEMNVSTLELGDSALYLCASSLPETYNEQFFGPGTRLTVL.

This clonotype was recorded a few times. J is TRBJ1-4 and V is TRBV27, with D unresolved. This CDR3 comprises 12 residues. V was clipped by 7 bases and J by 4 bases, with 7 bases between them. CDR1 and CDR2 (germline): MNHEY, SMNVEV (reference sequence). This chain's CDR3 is CASKNSNEKLFF. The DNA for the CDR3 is TGTGCCAGCAAGAACAGTAATGAAAAACTGTTTTTT.

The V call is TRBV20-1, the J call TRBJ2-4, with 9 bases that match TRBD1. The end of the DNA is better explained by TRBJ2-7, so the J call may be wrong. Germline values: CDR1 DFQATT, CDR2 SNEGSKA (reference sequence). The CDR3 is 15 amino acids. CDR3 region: CSAEGAGTGYYEQYF. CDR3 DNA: TGCAGTGCTGAAGGGGCCGGGACAGGGTACTACGAGCAGTACTTC.

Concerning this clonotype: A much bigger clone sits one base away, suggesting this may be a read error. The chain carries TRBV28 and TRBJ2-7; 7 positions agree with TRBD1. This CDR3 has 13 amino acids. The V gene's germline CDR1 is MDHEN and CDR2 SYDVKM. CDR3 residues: CAGRVGQDYEQYF. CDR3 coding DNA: TGTGCCGGCAGGGTAGGACAGGACTACGAGCAGTACTTC.